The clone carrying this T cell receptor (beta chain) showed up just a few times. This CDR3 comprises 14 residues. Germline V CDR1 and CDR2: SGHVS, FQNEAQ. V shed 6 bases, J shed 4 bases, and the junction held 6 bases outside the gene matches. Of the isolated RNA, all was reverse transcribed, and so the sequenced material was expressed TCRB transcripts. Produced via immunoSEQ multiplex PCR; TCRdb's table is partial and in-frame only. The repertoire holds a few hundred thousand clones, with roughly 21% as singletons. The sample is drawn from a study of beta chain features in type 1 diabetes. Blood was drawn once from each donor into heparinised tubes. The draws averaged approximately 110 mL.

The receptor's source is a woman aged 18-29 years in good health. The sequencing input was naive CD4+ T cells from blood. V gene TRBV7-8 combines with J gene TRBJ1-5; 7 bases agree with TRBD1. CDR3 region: CASSRDSPNQPQHF. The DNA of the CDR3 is TGTGCCAGCAGTCGGGACAGTCCAAATCAGCCCCAGCATTTT.